This TCR beta chain stems from a study of cytomegalovirus exposure and HLA in healthy donors. Study-level findings and limits: Reported performance of the classifier showed diagnosis of cytomegalovirus status with high specificity and sensitivity. It was taken for granted in presence/absence analyses that sequencing depth across donors was roughly uniform. Per a prior analysis, the majority of TCR beta V segments were productive roughly 87% or roughly 30% of the time.

PCR employed 60 Vbeta and 13 Jbeta primers. Produced via immunoSEQ multiplex PCR; TCRdb's table is partial and in-frame only. The data show roughly 180,000 clones, roughly 87% seen once. Germline V lookup: CDR1 SNHLY, CDR2 FYNNEI. Between the trimmed V and J ends, which lost 6 bases and 3 bases, there was a span of 12 bases. CDR3 length: 14 amino acids. Concerning this clone itself: Its antigen is not identified.

The clonotype originates from a man in his forties or fifties in good health and CMV-seronegative. Material: PBMCs. The chain employs TRBV2 and TRBJ1-5, with a weak D call TRBD1 (5 bases). The CDR3 region is CASSPGGANQPQHF. The DNA of the CDR3 is TGTGCCAGCAGCCCGGGGGGTGCCAATCAGCCCCAGCATTTT.